This is a list of T cell receptor beta chains from one sample in a study of shared clonotypes between healthy human individuals. Assay: immunoSEQ multiplex PCR; the TCRdb copy retains only in-frame clones and omits some. The sample shows 2 million to 2.5 million clones, about 92% of them seen only once. The sequenced sample was naive CD4+ T cells from PBMCs. All receptors come from a man between 18 and 29 years old in good health. Some clones in this sample may be carry-over from other donors' samples. The CDR3 runs from the conserved cysteine through the conserved F or W. The D gene is left open where the match is weak. Clone size is not always given. Where it is, it says once, few, many or a class for expanded clones.

. | TRBJ2-1 | TRBV19 | . | CASNLRGYEQFF | TGTGCCAGTAATCTCCGGGGATATGAGCAGTTCTTC
. | TRBJ1-1 | TRBV7-2 | once | CASSITRGGTEAFF | TGTGCCAGCAGCATAACCAGGGGAGGCACTGAAGCTTTCTTT
. | TRBJ1-4 | TRBV25-1 | . | CASSPVTNEKLFF | TGTGCCAGCAGCCCCGTGACTAATGAAAAACTGTTTTTT
. | TRBJ1-4 | TRBV5-1 | . | CASSLDPGRGEKLFF | TGCGCCAGCAGCTTGGATCCGGGGCGCGGAGAAAAACTGTTTTTT
. | TRBJ1-3 | TRBV19 | . | CASNREISGNTIYF | TGTGCCAGTAACCGGGAGATTTCTGGAAACACCATATATTTT
. | TRBJ1-3 | TRBV18 | . | CASFSHPQLDTGNTIYF | TGTGCCAGCTTTTCACATCCTCAACTAGACACTGGAAACACCATATATTTT
. | TRBJ1-3 | TRBV11-2 | . | CASSLARGGSGNTIYF | TGTGCCAGCAGCTTGGCCCGTGGAGGCTCTGGAAACACCATATATTTT
TRBD1 | TRBJ2-7 | TRBV7-3 | . | CASSVGTGPYEQYF | TGTGCCAGCAGCGTCGGGACAGGGCCCTACGAGCAGTACTTC
TRBD2 | TRBJ2-3 | TRBV15 | . | CATARGRGDTQYF | TGTGCCACTGCTCGTGGGCGGGGGGATACGCAGTATTTT
TRBD1 | TRBJ2-5 | TRBV5-1 | . | CASSEGQGTHQETQYF | TGCGCCAGCAGTGAGGGACAGGGAACCCACCAAGAGACCCAGTACTTC